Each of the 10 T cell receptor beta chains below was sequenced from the same sample in a study of beta chain features in type 1 diabetes. The whole isolated RNA underwent reverse transcription, so sequencing captured expressed TCRB transcripts. Clones were read by immunoSEQ multiplex PCR, and TCRdb kept only the in-frame ones, dropping some. The table includes about 900,000 clones, roughly 15% detected once. The material sequenced was naive CD4+ T cells from blood. Receptors were obtained from a woman under 30 in good health.

CDR3 residues: CASSQTTGTAYGYTF. CDR3 nucleotide sequence: TGCGCCAGCAGCCAGACCACCGGGACAGCTTATGGCTACACCTTC. The chain couples TRBV4-3 to TRBJ1-2; 7 bases are shared with TRBD1. The CDR3 consists of 15 residues. Germline CDR1 reads LGHNA; CDR2 reads YSLEER. Losses at the gene ends were 3 bases for V and 5 bases for J; bases not matched to a gene: 9.

CDR3 in DNA: TGTGCCAGCAGCTTGGGGCAGGGAGGCACAGATACGCAGTATTTT. Translated, it gives CASSLGQGGTDTQYF. The genes are TRBV7-2 and TRBJ2-3; D may correspond to TRBD1 or TRBD2 (5 bases each). The CDR3 length is 15 residues. V was pared by 3 bases and J by 1 base, with 11 bases between. Germline CDR1 reads SGHTA; CDR2 reads FQGNSA.

The chain combines TRBV11-2 with TRBJ1-2; D gene unclear. Trimming cost V 0 bases and J 2 bases, with 10 bases left between them. Per germline, CDR1 SGHAT and CDR2 FQNNGV. This CDR3 is built from 15 residues. The CDR3 sequence: CASSLDWQSNYGYTF. As DNA, the CDR3 is TGTGCCAGCAGCTTAGATTGGCAATCCAACTATGGCTACACCTTC.

The chain's CDR3 is CASSQGHSGDYGYTF. CDR3 bases: TGTGCCAGCAGCCAAGGCCATTCAGGAGACTATGGCTACACCTTC. The rearrangement links TRBV4-2 to TRBJ1-2; D is ambiguous. The CDR3 spans 15 residues. Germline V gene data show CDR1 as LGHNA and CDR2 as YNFKEQ. V was trimmed by 1 base and J by 3 bases, leaving 12 bases between them.

Concerning this clone itself: The same CDR3 arises from other DNA sequences in this sample as well. V is TRBV7-2 and J is TRBJ1-5; D is ambiguous. V gave up 4 bases and J gave up 4 bases, with 8 bases separating them. The CDR3 length is 13 residues. CDR1 is SGHTA and CDR2 is FQGNSA in the germline V gene. Here the CDR3 reads CASSSDRNQPQHF. For the CDR3, the DNA is TGTGCCAGCAGCTCCGATCGGAATCAGCCCCAGCATTTT.

This clone was counted a few times. The chain is built from TRBV7-2 and TRBJ2-2; 10 nucleotides align to TRBD2. Germline loops: CDR1 SGHTA, CDR2 FQGNSA. V shed 1 base, J shed 6 bases, and the junction held 11 bases outside the gene matches. There are 18 residues in the CDR3. CDR3 residues: CASSLVLAGVGTAGELFF. DNA for the CDR3: TGTGCCAGCAGCTTAGTTCTAGCGGGAGTTGGGACCGCCGGGGAGCTGTTTTTT.

Only a few counts were recorded for this clone. The chain combines TRBV5-1 with TRBJ2-1; TRBD2 matches at 10 bases. After removal of 5 bases from V and 5 bases from J, the junction contained 10 bases not matched to a gene. CDR1 is SGHRS, CDR2 YFSETQ, per germline. This CDR3 contains 16 residues. The CDR3 nucleotides read TGCGCCAGCAGGAACCGGACTAGCGGAGACCACAATGAGCAGTTCTTC. Translated: CASRNRTSGDHNEQFF.

The CDR3 loop reads CASRGTAYQPQHF. The CDR3 bases are TGTGCCAGCAGGGGGACCGCCTATCAGCCCCAGCATTTT. This chain links TRBV2 with TRBJ1-5; weak D call: TRBD1 (5 bases). Germline CDR1 is SNHLY and CDR2 is FYNNEI. This CDR3 spans 13 amino acids. V was shortened by 6 bases and J by 5 bases, with 11 bases between the two germline ends.

The chain joins TRBV11-3 to TRBJ2-1, with 10 bases fitting TRBD2. In germline, CDR1 is SGHNT, CDR2 YENEEA. Trimming at V came to 5 bases and at J to 7 bases, leaving 11 bases not matched to a gene. The CDR3 extends over 16 amino acids. The CDR3 nucleotides read TGTGCCAGCAGCCAAGGGCTAGCGGGAGTTAGGAATGAGCAGTTCTTC. This codes for CASSQGLAGVRNEQFF.

This clone came up a few times. Additional DNA sequences in this sample encode the identical CDR3. This chain connects TRBV7-9 to TRBJ1-1, with D perhaps TRBD1 (5 bases). The V end lost 3 bases, the J end lost 5 bases, and 10 bases lay between the germline ends. This CDR3 contains 13 residues. Per the germline V gene, CDR1 is SEHNR and CDR2 is FQNEAQ (reference sequence). CDR3 loop: CASSFNPGTEAFF. As DNA, the CDR3 is TGTGCCAGCAGCTTTAACCCAGGGACTGAAGCTTTCTTT.